This T cell receptor beta chain is drawn from a study of blood T cell repertoires in COVID-19 (dated by TCRdb to about 2020). Looking at the study overall: Collaborator samples came from the United States, Italy and Spain and covered acute and convalescent phases of COVID-19. The dataset comprised deeply sampled blood TCRbeta repertoires from subjects exposed to, actively infected with, or recovered from COVID-19. The prospective study material was composed of cDNA or gDNA derived from T cells, B-cell-depleted T cells, or PBMCs. Where available, HLA class I and class II types were obtained from metadata supplied by the sample provider rather than from assay-based typing. A de-identified subject ID, COVID-19 status, age in years and sex were almost always included in the sample metadata. A freely available public database, intended as a resource for researchers studying the immune response to SARS-CoV-2, is where the repertoires were released. The samples were drawn from the first 160 participants of the ongoing ImmuneRACE study and from 1,254 subjects provided by 6 global collaborators. Beyond this particular receptor, the publication reports: Clinical and demographic metadata were provided uncurated, with the amount varying by source and participant.

Relative to germline, V is 8 bases shorter and J is 0 bases shorter, with 14 bases between their ends. The cysteine opens and the phenylalanine closes a CDR3 of 14 amino acids. The retained sequence is limited to the CDR3, 42 bases, with the frame set at the first base. CDR1 and CDR2, per the germline V gene, are MNHEY and SVGAGI. TCRbeta CDR3 regions were amplified from genomic DNA by means of the immunoSEQ Assay, a bias-controlled multiplex PCR. Per the authors' processing: The number of nucleated cells in each sample was estimated from the amplification of reference gene primers within the assay. To quantify the absolute abundance of each unique TCRbeta CDR3 rearrangement, sequence reads were collapsed and filtered. For each sample, productive Simpson clonality was calculated as the square root of Simpson's diversity index over productive rearrangements. The clones in this table, taken by TCRdb from immuneACCESS, are in-frame only. Not every clone is retained; where verified, under half of the shortfall comes from an unresolved V gene, and the cause of the rest is unknown. For V, J and clone size, that table is used; D and trimming come from the DNA. For this sample the table gives around 180,000 clones, of which around 87% were detected only once. The ten largest clones capture roughly 2.9% of the sample.

The collaborating institutions used their own protocols to collect whole blood in K2EDTA tubes. For TCRbeta analysis, collaborators shipped samples as frozen whole blood, isolated PBMCs, or DNA extracted from either of those sample types. A note on this clone: What this receptor recognizes is not known. The sample holds no much larger clone one base away, and base qualities are not on file.

Sequences were obtained from peripheral blood. The sequence derives from a woman aged 25-40 years with active or convalescent COVID-19. The rearranged chain carries TRBV6-5 and TRBJ2-7, and possibly TRBD1, on 5 matching bases. The DNA sequence follows: TGTGCCAGCGGTATGGGGCCGAGCTCCTACGAGCAGTACTTC. Its translation is CASGMGPSSYEQYF.